One sample yielded the 9 T cell receptor beta chains listed below, sequenced in a study of OX40 agonist ivuxolimab in advanced cancers. The method was immunoSEQ multiplex PCR; TCRdb's version includes in-frame clones alone and lacks a portion of them. The table lists approximately 76,000 clones, 92% of them singletons. The sequencing here drew on CD4+ or CD8+ T cells sorted from blood, taken in a trial of the OX40 agonist ivuxolimab. The source of these receptors is an adult with an advanced solid tumor such as melanoma, head and neck, liver or kidney cancer.

V usage is TRBV6-6 and J usage is TRBJ2-1; 10 bases align to TRBD2. V gave up 0 bases and J gave up 8 bases; unmatched junction bases: 7. In germline, CDR1 is MNHNY, CDR2 SVGAGI (reference sequence). This CDR3 has 16 residues. This CDR3 is CASSYSERGGLYEQFF. The CDR3 DNA reads TGTGCCAGCAGTTACTCGGAGCGGGGGGGCCTTTATGAGCAGTTCTTC.

The chain carries TRBV5-5 and TRBJ2-1; D tentatively reads TRBD1 or TRBD2 (6 bases each). V lost 4 bases and J 7 bases, leaving 21 bases between the germline ends. Germline V gene sequence: CDR1 SGHKS, CDR2 YYEKEE (reference sequence). The CDR3 loop spans 16 amino acids. The DNA of the CDR3 is TGTGCCAGCAGCCCCGCTGAGGGGGGCTATCTGAATGAGCAGTTCTTC. This gives the protein CASSPAEGGYLNEQFF.

The chain couples TRBV11-1 to TRBJ2-2; D is undetermined. V was clipped by 4 bases and J by 6 bases, with 18 bases between them. Germline-derived CDR1 and CDR2 are SGHAT and FQDESV (reference sequence). This CDR3 comprises 16 residues. The CDR3 DNA sequence: TGTGCCAGCAGCTCGTTCCGGGTTCAAGCGTCCGGGGAGCTGTTTTTT. It is translated as CASSSFRVQASGELFF.

The V gene is TRBV7-9, the J gene TRBJ1-1, with a tentative D call TRBD1 (6 bases). Trimming pared 5 bases from V and 5 bases from J, leaving 12 bases between. This CDR3 is 13 amino acids long. Germline V gives CDR1 SEHNR, CDR2 FQNEAQ (reference sequence). The CDR3 spells CASSPEGGTEAFF. The CDR3 DNA reads as TGTGCCAGCAGCCCCGAAGGGGGTACTGAAGCTTTCTTT.

The V gene is TRBV5-1, the J gene TRBJ2-7; no definite D call. The germline CDR1 and CDR2 sequences are SGHRS and YFSETQ. CDR3 length equals 16 residues. The V gene lost 0 bases and the J gene lost 4 bases, with 17 bases spanning the gap. In DNA, the CDR3 is TGCGCCAGCAGCTTGGCGCCCCCCCCCGCCGCATACGAGCAGTACTTC. Translated: CASSLAPPPAAYEQYF.

The V gene is TRBV27, the J gene TRBJ1-6, with 7 bases fitting TRBD1. V lost 6 bases and J lost 0; bases outside the gene matches: 11. Germline CDR1 is MNHEY and CDR2 is SMNVEV (reference sequence). CDR3 length: 18 amino acids. The CDR3, as DNA: TGTGCCAGCAGGACCCCTGCAGGGGGGAGCTCCTATAATTCACCCCTCCACTTT. The encoded protein is CASRTPAGGSSYNSPLHF.

The CDR3 region has the DNA TGTGCCAGCAGCCTAGCGGGGGAAGCCTCCTACGAGCAGTACTTC. Its protein product is CASSLAGEASYEQYF. The chain joins TRBV11-3 to TRBJ2-7, with 10 bases matching TRBD2. J was trimmed by 0 bases and V by 5 bases; bases with no gene match: 4. Germline V gives CDR1 SGHNT, CDR2 YENEEA. The length of the CDR3 is 15 residues.

The chain links TRBV4-1 to TRBJ2-3, with D perhaps being TRBD1 or TRBD2 (6 bases each). Germline V gives CDR1 MGHRA, CDR2 YSYEKL. CDR3 size: 13 residues. The V end was cut by 5 bases, the J end by 8 bases, with 14 bases between. CDR3 sequence: CASSLLGGGTQYF. The DNA of the CDR3 is TGCGCCAGCAGCTTACTAGGGGGAGGTACGCAGTATTTT.

V gene TRBV6-5 combines with J gene TRBJ1-3, with TRBD1 identical over 8 bases. Germline-derived CDR1 and CDR2 are MNHEY and SVGAGI. CDR3 length: 16 residues. V lost 3 bases to trimming and J lost 0 bases; unmatched junction nucleotides: 4. The chain's CDR3 is CASSYGDRSSGNTIYF. Here the CDR3 DNA reads TGTGCCAGCAGTTATGGGGACAGGTCCTCTGGAAACACCATATATTTT.